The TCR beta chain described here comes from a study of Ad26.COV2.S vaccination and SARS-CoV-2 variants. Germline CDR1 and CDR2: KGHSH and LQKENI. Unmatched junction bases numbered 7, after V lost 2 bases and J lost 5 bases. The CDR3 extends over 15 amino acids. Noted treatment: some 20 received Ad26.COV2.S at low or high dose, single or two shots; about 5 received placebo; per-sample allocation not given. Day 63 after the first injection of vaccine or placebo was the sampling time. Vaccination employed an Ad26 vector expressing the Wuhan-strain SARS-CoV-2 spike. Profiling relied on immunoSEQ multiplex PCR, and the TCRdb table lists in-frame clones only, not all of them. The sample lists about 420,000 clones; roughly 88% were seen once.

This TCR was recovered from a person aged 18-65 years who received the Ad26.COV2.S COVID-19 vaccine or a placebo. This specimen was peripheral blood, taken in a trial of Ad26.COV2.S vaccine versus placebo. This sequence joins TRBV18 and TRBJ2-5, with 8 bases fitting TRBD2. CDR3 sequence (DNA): TGTGCCAGCTCACCAATCTCTAGCGGGCGGGAGACCCAGTACTTC. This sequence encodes CASSPISSGRETQYF.